This T cell receptor beta chain was captured by sequencing in a study of blood T cells in healthy people across ages (dated by TCRdb to 2015 to 2017). As for the study more broadly: In model experiments, roughly one uniquely barcoded TCR beta cDNA molecule per two T cells was captured by template switching. To track age-related changes in TCR beta repertoire diversity, the study relied on deep sequencing normalized with unique cDNA molecular identifiers. Donors were grouped into four age groups: young (average 16 years), middle-aged (under 40), aged (62) and long-lived (about 90). The study analyzed two additional independent replicas of 1 million unique cDNA reads from the same blood draw for two donors, one aged 18 to 29 and one aged 80 or older.

Concerning this clonotype itself: The antigen it recognizes is unknown. No clone much larger than this one lies a single base away; base qualities are absent.

What the work shows at the level of the full study, not this receptor alone: The percentage of naive T cells measured by flow cytometry correlated strongly with observed TCR beta diversity. Estimates of total diversity based on one million sequenced T cells were considered lower bounds and underestimates. Compared with the aged group, the long-lived group had more naive CD4+ T cells, fewer expanded clones and increased TCR diversity, a pattern suggesting age selection. Donor CMV infection status was unknown, potentially confounding age-related changes in expanded clonotypes. Observed TCR beta diversity per million T cells fell roughly linearly with age, and a significant reduction was already apparent by age about 43. Conclusive comparison of naive and antigen-experienced compartments was prevented by the profiling of bulk unsorted PBMCs.

Systemically healthy Caucasian individuals from Russia, roughly 40 in total and aged about 6 to 95 years, were included as donors. Around 10 milliliters of peripheral blood were collected from each donor into EDTA-treated Vacutainer tubes. PBMCs were isolated by Ficoll-Paque density-gradient centrifugation, with at least 6 million obtained per sample. Total RNA was extracted from PBMCs with Trizol reagent, with at least 5.5 micrograms obtained per sample. The percentages of naive CD45RAhigh/CD27high T cells were determined by flow cytometry on a PBMC aliquot from every donor. The method was 5' RACE. TCRdb lists the instrument as Illumina HiSeq 2500. A second PCR of about 6 to 11 cycles was performed with a sample-barcoded 5' primer and a J-beta primer mix. Each TCR beta cDNA molecule received a unique molecular identifier from a template-switch 5' adaptor carrying 12 random nucleotides. Each sample yielded at least 3 million CDR3-containing paired-end reads. All of the RNA was converted into first-strand cDNA using the Mint cDNA synthesis kit, with a TRBC-specific oligonucleotide serving as the primer. All cDNA was treated with uracil-DNA glycosylase and then went through a first 18-cycle PCR with the universal primers M1SS and BC2_uni_R. Per the source publication's procedure: Each sample was normalized by randomly selecting 1 million high-quality reads, each carrying a distinct molecular identifier. Reads with shared molecular identifiers were discarded instead of being binned into consensus sequences. MiTCR, set to a Q25 quality threshold and the strictest error-elimination algorithm, was used for CDR3 identification, clonotype clustering and error correction. A nonparametric unseen species model using Euler transformation provided a lower-bound estimate of total TCR beta diversity. TCRdb handled the public reads itself, with Q25 trimming in fastp and clone calling in MiXCR, and kept productive beta chains. Here each entry gathers all rows of one CDR3 protein and keeps the most common genes and DNA. These V and J calls rely on TCRdb rather than the paper's analysis. This sample is represented by hundreds of thousands of distinct CDR3 sequences; roughly a quarter of them were singletons. The ten largest clonotypes hold approximately 3.6% of the sample.

Relative to germline, V is missing 7 bases and J is missing 5 bases, with 4 bases of the junction outside any gene match. The CDR3 contains 13 residues, cysteine and phenylalanine counted. This entry keeps only the CDR3 DNA: 39 bases, framed from base 1. These records were also assigned to another study, of T cells of mothers and their children. As the second paper documents: Nine systemically healthy Caucasian individuals served as donors, namely three mothers together with their six children. cDNA synthesis consumed the entire amount of extracted RNA, loaded at approximately 1.6 ug RNA in each 15 ul reaction. In the second PCR, sample barcodes and 2-4 random nucleotides were introduced via the M1S primer. Each mother yielded over 8.5 million TCR beta CDR3 reads and each child roughly 2.9 million reads. Thymic selection shapes the output of TCR recombination in a similar way in related and unrelated pairs, and inherited differences have a minor effect. Normalized repertoire overlap was always slightly but never significantly higher in related than unrelated mother-child pairs. With a sensitivity of approximately 93 clones per million clonotypes, no persistent microchimeric T cell clones were detected. In the study, deep NGS was used to compare the TCR beta repertoires of mothers and children, and features distinguishing related mother-child pairs from unrelated individuals were sought. Mothers averaged roughly 40 +/- 4 years of age and children averaged around 10 +/- 4 years. After adapters were ligated using NEBNext reagents, the libraries underwent 100+100 nt paired-end sequencing on an Illumina HiSeq 2000. Mother and child libraries were prepared a month apart and sequenced in separate runs to prevent cross-contamination. For each donor, somewhere between roughly 450,000 and 2,200,000 distinct TCR beta clonotypes were identified. Naive TCR beta clonotypes were estimated from low-frequency clonotypes matched to each donor's FACS-determined naive share, without sorting.

The chain is encoded by TRBV12-3 or TRBV12-4 joined to TRBJ2-7; TRBD2 agrees with 11 junctional bases. The sequenced material came from blood. The sequence came from a boy between 2 and 10 years old in good health. The DNA is as follows: TGTGCCAGCACGCTAGCGGGGGGAGACGAGCAGTACTTC. The resulting protein is CASTLAGGDEQYF.